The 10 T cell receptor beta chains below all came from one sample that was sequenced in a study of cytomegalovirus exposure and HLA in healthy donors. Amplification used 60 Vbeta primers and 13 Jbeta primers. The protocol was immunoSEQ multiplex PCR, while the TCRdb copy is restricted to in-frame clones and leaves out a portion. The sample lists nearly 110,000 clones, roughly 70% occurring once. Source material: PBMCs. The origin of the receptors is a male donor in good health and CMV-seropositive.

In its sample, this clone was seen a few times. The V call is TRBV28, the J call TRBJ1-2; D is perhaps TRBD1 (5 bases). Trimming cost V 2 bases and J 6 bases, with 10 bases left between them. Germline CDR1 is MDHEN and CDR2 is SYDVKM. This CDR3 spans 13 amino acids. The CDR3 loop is CASSLAGRDGYTF. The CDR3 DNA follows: TGTGCCAGCAGTTTAGCAGGGAGGGATGGCTACACCTTC.

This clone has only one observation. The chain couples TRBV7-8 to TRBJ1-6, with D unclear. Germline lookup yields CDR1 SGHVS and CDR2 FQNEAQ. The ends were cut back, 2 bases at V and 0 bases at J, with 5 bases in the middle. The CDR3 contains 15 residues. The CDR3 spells CASSLFSSYNSPLHF. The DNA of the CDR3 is TGTGCCAGCAGCTTATTTAGCTCCTATAATTCACCCCTCCACTTT.

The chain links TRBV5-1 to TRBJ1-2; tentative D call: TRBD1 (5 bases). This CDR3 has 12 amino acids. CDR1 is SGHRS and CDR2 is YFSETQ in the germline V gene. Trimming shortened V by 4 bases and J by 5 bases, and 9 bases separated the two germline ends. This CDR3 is CASSPGGYGYTF. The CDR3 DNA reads TGCGCCAGCAGCCCCGGGGGTTATGGCTACACCTTC.

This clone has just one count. The CDR3 here is CASSRTTGLSEKLFF. The CDR3 bases are TGTGCCAGCAGCAGGACAACAGGGCTTAGTGAAAAACTGTTTTTT. The chain couples TRBV9 to TRBJ1-4; TRBD1 is a possible D gene (6 bases). CDR1 is SGDLS and CDR2 is YYNGEE in the germline V gene. This CDR3 has 15 amino acids. Trimming removed 4 bases from V and 7 bases from J, with 17 bases in between.

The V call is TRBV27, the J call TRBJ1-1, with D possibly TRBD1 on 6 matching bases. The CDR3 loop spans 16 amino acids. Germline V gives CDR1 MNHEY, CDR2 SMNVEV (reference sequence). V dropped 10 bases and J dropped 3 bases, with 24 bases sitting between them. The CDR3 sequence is CANVRDNSRWDTEAFF. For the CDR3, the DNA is TGTGCCAACGTACGGGACAATTCACGATGGGACACTGAAGCTTTCTTT.

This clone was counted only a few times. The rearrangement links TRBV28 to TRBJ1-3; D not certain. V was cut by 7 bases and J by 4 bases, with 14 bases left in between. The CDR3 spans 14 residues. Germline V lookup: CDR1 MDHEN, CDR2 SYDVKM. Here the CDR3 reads CASNGPVVGNTIYF. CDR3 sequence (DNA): TGTGCCAGCAACGGTCCCGTAGTCGGAAACACCATATATTTT.

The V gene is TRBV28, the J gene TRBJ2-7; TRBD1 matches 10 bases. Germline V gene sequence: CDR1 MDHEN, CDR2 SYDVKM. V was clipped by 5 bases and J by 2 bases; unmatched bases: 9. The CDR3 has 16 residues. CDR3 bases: TGTGCCAGCAGTAAACCGGGACAGGGGTCCACCTACGAGCAGTACTTC. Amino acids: CASSKPGQGSTYEQYF.

Written as DNA, the CDR3 is TGTGCCAGCAGCTTGTCCGGGTATAGCTCCTACGAGCAGTACTTC. Translating gives CASSLSGYSSYEQYF. The chain has TRBV7-9 and TRBJ2-7; D is undetermined. The CDR3 extends over 15 amino acids. Trimming removed 3 bases at V and 0 bases at J, with 12 bases between. Germline CDR1 SEHNR, CDR2 FQNEAQ (reference sequence).

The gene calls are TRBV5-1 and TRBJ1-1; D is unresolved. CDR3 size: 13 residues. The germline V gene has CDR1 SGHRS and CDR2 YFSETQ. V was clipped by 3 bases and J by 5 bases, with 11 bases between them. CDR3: CASSSQTGTEAFF. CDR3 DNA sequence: TGCGCCAGCAGCTCCCAGACGGGAACTGAAGCTTTCTTT.

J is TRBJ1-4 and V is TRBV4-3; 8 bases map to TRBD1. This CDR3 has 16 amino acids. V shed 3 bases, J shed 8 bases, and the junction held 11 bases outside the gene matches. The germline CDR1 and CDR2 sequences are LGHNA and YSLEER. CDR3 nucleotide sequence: TGCGCCAGCAGCCATAGGCAGGGGGCGGCGGGGGAAAAACTGTTTTTT. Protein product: CASSHRQGAAGEKLFF.